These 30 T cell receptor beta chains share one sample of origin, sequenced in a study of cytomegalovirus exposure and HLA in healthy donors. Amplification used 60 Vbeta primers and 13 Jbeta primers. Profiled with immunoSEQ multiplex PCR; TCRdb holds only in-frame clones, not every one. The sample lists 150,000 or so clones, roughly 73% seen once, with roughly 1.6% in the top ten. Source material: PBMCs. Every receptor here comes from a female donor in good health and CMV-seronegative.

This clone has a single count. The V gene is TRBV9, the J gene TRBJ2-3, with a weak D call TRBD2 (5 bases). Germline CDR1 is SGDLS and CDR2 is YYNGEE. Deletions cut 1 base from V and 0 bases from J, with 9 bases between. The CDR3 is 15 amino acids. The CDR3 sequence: CASSVQAASTDTQYF. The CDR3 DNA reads TGTGCCAGCAGCGTACAAGCGGCCAGCACAGATACGCAGTATTTT.

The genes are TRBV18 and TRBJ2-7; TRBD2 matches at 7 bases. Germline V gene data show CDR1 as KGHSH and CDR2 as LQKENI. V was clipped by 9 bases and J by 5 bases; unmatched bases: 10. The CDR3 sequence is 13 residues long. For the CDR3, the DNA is TGTGCCAGTCAGCCCCGACGGGGGGACGAGCAGTACTTC. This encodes CASQPRRGDEQYF.

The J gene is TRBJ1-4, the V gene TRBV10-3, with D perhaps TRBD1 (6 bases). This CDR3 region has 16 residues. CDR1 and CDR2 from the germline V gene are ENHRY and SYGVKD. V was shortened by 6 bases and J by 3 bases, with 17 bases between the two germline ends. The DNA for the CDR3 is TGTGCCATCAGAAATAACAGGGATGCAGCTAATGAAAAACTGTTTTTT. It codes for CAIRNNRDAANEKLFF.

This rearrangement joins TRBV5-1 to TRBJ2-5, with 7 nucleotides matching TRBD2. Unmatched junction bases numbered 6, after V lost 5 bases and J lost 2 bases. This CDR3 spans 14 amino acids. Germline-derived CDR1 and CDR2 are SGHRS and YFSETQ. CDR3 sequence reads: CASRGGEEQETQYF. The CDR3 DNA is TGCGCCAGCAGGGGGGGGGAGGAACAAGAGACCCAGTACTTC.

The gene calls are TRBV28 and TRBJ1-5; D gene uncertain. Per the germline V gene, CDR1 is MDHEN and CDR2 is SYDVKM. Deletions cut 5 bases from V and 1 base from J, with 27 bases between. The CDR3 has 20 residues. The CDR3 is CASSLSLLKREAGSNQPQHF. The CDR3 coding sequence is TGTGCCAGCAGTCTATCCCTCCTCAAACGGGAAGCCGGAAGCAATCAGCCCCAGCATTTT.

CDR3: CASSHGLAGDVSSYNEQFF. The CDR3 DNA follows: TGTGCCAGCAGCCATGGACTAGCGGGAGACGTAAGCTCCTACAATGAGCAGTTCTTC. The chain recombines TRBV7-9 with TRBJ2-1; the match to TRBD2 covers 13 bases. Germline V gene sequence: CDR1 SEHNR, CDR2 FQNEAQ (reference sequence). This CDR3 is 19 amino acids long. The trim removed 5 bases at V and 0 bases at J, leaving 10 bases unmatched.

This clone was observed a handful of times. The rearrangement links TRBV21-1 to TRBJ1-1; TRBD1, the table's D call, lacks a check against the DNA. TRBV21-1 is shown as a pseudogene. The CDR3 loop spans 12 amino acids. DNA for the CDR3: TGTGCCAGCAGCAAAGAGCCAGGGTTAGCTTTCTTT. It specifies CASSKEPGLAFF.

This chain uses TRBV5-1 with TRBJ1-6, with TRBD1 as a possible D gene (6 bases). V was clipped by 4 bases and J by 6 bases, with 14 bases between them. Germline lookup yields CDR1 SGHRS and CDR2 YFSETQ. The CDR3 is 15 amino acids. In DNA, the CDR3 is TGCGCCAGCAGCCGCGACAGGACCCCTAATTCACCCCTCCACTTT. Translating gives CASSRDRTPNSPLHF.

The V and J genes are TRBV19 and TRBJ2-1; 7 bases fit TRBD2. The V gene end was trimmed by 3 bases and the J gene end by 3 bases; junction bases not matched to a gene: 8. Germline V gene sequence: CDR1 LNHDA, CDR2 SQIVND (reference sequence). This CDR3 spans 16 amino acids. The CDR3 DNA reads TGTGCCAGTAGTATGGGAGGGACTCCCAGCTACAATGAGCAGTTCTTC. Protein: CASSMGGTPSYNEQFF. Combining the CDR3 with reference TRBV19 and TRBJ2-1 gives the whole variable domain DGGITQSPKYLFRKEGQNVTLSCEQNLNHDAMYWYRQDPGQGLRLIYYSQIVNDFQKGDIAEGYSVSREKKESFPLTVTSAQKNPTAFYLCASSMGGTPSYNEQFFGPGTRLTVL.

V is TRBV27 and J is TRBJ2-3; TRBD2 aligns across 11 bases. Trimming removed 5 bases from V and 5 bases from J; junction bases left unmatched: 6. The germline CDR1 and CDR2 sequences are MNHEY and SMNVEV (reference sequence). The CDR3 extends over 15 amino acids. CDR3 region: CASSGLAGGRDTQYF. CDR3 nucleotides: TGTGCCAGCAGTGGATTAGCGGGGGGGAGAGATACGCAGTATTTT.

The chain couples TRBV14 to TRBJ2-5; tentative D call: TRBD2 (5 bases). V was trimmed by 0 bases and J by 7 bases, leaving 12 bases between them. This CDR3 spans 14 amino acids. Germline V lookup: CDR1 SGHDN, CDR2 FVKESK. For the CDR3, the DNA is TGTGCCAGCAGCCAAGATGGGTCGGGGTCGACCCAGTACTTC. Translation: CASSQDGSGSTQYF.

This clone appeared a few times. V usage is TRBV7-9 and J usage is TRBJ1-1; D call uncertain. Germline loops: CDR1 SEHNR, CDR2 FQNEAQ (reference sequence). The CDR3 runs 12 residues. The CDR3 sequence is CSTAKSDTEAFF. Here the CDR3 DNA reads TGTTCCACTGCTAAATCGGACACTGAAGCTTTCTTT.

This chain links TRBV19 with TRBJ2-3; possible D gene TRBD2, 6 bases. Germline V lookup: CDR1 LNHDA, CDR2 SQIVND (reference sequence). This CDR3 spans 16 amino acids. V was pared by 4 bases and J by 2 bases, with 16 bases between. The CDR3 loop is CASSTRVGGTTDTQYF. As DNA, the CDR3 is TGTGCCAGTAGTACCCGCGTGGGCGGGACCACAGATACGCAGTATTTT.

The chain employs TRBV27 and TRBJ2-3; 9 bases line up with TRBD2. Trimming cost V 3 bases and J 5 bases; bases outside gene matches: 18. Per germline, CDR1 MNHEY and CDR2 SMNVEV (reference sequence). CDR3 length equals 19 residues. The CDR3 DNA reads TGTGCCAGCAGTTTTTTGTGGGCCTTAGCGGGAGCCCCCGGAGATACGCAGTATTTT. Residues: CASSFLWALAGAPGDTQYF.

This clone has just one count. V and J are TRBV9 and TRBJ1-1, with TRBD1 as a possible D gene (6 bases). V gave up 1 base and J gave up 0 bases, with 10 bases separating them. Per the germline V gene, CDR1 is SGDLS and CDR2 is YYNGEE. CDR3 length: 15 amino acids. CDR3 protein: CASSVQGHMNTEAFF. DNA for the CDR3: TGTGCCAGCAGCGTACAGGGGCATATGAACACTGAAGCTTTCTTT. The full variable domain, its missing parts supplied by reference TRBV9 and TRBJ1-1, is DSGVTQTPKHLITATGQRVTLRCSPRSGDLSVYWYQQSLDQGLQFLIQYYNGEERAKGNILERFSAQQFPDLHSELNLSSLELGDSALYFCASSVQGHMNTEAFFGQGTRLTVV.

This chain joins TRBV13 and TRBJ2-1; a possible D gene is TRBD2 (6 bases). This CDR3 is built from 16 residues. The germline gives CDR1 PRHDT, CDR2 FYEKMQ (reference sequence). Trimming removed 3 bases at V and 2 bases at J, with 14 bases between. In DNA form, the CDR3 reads TGTGCCAGCAGCTTTGATAGCGGCCGGACCTACAATGAGCAGTTCTTC. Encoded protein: CASSFDSGRTYNEQFF.

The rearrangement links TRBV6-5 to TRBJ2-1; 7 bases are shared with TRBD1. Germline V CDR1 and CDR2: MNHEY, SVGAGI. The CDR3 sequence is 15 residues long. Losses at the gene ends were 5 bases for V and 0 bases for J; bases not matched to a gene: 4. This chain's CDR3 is CASSPDRRSYNEQFF. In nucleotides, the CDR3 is TGTGCCAGCAGTCCGGACAGGCGCTCCTACAATGAGCAGTTCTTC.

The CDR3 here is CASSLVRVPGEQYF. CDR3 sequence (DNA): TGTGCCAGCAGCTTAGTTCGAGTTCCGGGTGAGCAGTACTTC. V usage is TRBV11-2 and J usage is TRBJ2-7; no firm D call. The CDR3 sequence is 14 residues long. V was cut by 1 base and J by 7 bases, with 14 bases left in between. Germline V gene data show CDR1 as SGHAT and CDR2 as FQNNGV.

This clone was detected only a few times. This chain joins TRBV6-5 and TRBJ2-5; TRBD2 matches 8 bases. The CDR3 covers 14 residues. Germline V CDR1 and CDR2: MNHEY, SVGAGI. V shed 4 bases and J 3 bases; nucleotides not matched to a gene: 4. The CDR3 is CASSSVSGEETQYF. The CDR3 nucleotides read TGTGCCAGCAGTTCGGTTAGCGGGGAAGAGACCCAGTACTTC.

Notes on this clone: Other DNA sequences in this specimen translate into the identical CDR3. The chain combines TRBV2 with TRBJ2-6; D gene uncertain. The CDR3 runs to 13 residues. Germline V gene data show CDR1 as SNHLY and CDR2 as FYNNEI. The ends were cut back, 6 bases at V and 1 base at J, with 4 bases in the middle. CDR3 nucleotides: TGTGCCAGCAGCCTATCTGGGGCCAACGTCCTGACTTTC. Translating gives CASSLSGANVLTF. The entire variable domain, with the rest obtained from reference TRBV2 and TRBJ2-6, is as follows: EPEVTQTPSHQVTQMGQEVILRCVPISNHLYFYWYRQILGQKVEFLVSFYNNEISEKSEIFDDQFSVERPDGSNFTLKIRSTKLEDSAMYFCASSLSGANVLTFGAGSRLTVL.

CDR3: CASSMDHWTGDSPLHF. The CDR3 DNA sequence: TGTGCCAGTAGTATGGATCACTGGACAGGGGACTCACCCCTCCACTTT. The chain links TRBV19 to TRBJ1-6; 9 positions match TRBD1. In germline, CDR1 is LNHDA, CDR2 SQIVND (reference sequence). This CDR3 contains 16 residues. V shed 3 bases, J shed 10 bases, and the junction held 10 bases outside the gene matches.

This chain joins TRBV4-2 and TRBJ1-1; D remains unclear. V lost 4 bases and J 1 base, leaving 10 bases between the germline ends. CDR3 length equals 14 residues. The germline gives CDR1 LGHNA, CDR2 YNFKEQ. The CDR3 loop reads CASSLDGENTEAFF. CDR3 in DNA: TGTGCCAGCAGCCTAGATGGAGAGAACACTGAAGCTTTCTTT.

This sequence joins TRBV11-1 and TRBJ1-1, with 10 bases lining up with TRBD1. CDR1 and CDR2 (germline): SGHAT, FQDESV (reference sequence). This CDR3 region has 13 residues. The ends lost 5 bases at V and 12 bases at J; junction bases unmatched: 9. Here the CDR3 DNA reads TGTGCCAGCAGCCTCGACAGGGGGCGAGGATCTTTCTTT. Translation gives CASSLDRGRGSFF.

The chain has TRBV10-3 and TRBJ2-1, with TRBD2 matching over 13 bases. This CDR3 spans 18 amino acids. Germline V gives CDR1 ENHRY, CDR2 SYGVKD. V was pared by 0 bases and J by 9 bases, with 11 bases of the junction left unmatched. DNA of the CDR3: TGTGCCATCAGTGAGTCCCTCGGACTAGCGGGAGCCGCCGGTGAGCAGTTCTTC. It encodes CAISESLGLAGAAGEQFF.

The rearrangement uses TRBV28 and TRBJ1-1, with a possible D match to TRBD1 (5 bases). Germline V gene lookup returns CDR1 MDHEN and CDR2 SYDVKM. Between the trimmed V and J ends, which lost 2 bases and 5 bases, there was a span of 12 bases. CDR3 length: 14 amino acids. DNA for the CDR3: TGTGCCAGCAGTTTACGGAGGGGAGGTACTGAAGCTTTCTTT. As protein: CASSLRRGGTEAFF.

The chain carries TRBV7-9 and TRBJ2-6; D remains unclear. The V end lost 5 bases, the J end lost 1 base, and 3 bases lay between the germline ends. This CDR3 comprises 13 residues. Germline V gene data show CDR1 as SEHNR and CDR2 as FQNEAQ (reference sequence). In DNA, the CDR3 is TGTGCCAGCAGCGAGTCTGGGGCCAACGTCCTGACTTTC. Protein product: CASSESGANVLTF.

The CDR3 is CASSPGGARETQYF. CDR3 nucleotide sequence: TGTGCCAGCAGTCCGGGGGGGGCGCGGGAGACCCAGTACTTC. The V gene is TRBV27, the J gene TRBJ2-5, with 8 bases that match TRBD2. Germline CDR1 MNHEY, CDR2 SMNVEV (reference sequence). V gave up 5 bases and J gave up 5 bases; unmatched junction bases: 7. The CDR3 is made up of 14 amino acids.

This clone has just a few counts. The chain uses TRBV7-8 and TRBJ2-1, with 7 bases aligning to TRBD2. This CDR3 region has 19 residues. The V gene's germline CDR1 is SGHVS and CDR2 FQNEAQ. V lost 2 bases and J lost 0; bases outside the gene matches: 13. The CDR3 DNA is TGTGCCAGCAGCTTAACGGGAGGACTACGATCTAGCTCCTACAATGAGCAGTTCTTC. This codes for CASSLTGGLRSSSYNEQFF. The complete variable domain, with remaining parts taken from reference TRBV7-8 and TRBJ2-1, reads GAGVSQSPRYKVAKRGQDVALRCDPISGHVSLFWYQQALGQGPEFLTYFQNEAQLDKSGLPSDRFFAERPEGSVSTLKIQRTQQEDSAVYLCASSLTGGLRSSSYNEQFFGPGTRLTVL.

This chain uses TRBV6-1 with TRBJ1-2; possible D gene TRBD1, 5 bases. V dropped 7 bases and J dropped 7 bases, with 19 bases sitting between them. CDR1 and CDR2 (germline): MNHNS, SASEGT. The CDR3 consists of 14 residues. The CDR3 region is CASTPNGVQGGYTF. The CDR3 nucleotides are TGTGCCAGCACCCCAAATGGGGTCCAGGGTGGCTACACCTTC.

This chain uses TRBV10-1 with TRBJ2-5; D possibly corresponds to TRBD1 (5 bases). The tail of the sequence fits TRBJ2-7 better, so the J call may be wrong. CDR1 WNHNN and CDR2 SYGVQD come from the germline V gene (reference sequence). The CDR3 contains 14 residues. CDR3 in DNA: TGCGCCAGCAGTGAGAACAGGCTACCCTACGAGCAGTACTTC. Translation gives CASSENRLPYEQYF.